Each of the 13 T cell receptor beta chains below was sequenced from the same sample in a study of cytomegalovirus exposure and HLA in healthy donors. PCR used 60 Vbeta primers and 13 Jbeta primers. TCRdb keeps only in-frame clones here, not all; method: immunoSEQ multiplex PCR. The repertoire consists of roughly 240,000 clones, with around 80% occurring once and the leading ten covering more than 0.45%. The sequenced sample consisted of PBMCs. These receptors all stem from a boy aged 10-17 years in good health and CMV-seronegative.

This clone was seen a few times. The J gene is TRBJ2-7, the V gene TRBV6-5, with 8 bases matching TRBD1. V shed 6 bases, J shed 7 bases, and the junction held 8 bases outside the gene matches. The V gene's germline CDR1 is MNHEY and CDR2 SVGAGI. The CDR3 has 13 residues. The CDR3 region is CASRGQAAWEQYF. In nucleotides, the CDR3 is TGTGCCAGCAGGGGACAGGCGGCTTGGGAGCAGTACTTC.

The V call is TRBV30, the J call TRBJ1-1, with 10 bases fitting TRBD1. The CDR3 is 15 amino acids. The junction had 4 bases not matched to a gene; V was cut back by 2 bases and J by 1 base. Germline CDR1 is GTSNPN and CDR2 is SVGIG (reference sequence). The CDR3 region has the DNA TGTGCCTGGAGTCACCGGGACAGGGGGAACACTGAAGCTTTCTTT. Translated, it gives CAWSHRDRGNTEAFF.

This clone was counted between two and nine times. The chain couples TRBV6-6 to TRBJ1-4; TRBD1 might be the D (5 bases). CDR1 is MNHNY and CDR2 is SVGAGI in the germline V gene (reference sequence). Trimming took 8 bases from V and 8 from J, leaving 15 bases between them. The CDR3 is 13 residues long. CDR3 coding DNA: TGTGCCAGCCGAGGAGGGGAGACGGAAAAACTGTTTTTT. It yields the protein CASRGGETEKLFF.

The chain employs TRBV10-2 and TRBJ2-1, with 9 nucleotides matching TRBD2. V gave up 6 bases and J gave up 8 bases; unmatched junction bases: 8. This CDR3 comprises 14 residues. Germline loops: CDR1 WSHSY, CDR2 SAAADI. The CDR3 sequence: CASRVTSGLDEQFF. The CDR3 bases are TGCGCCAGCAGGGTGACTAGCGGTCTGGATGAGCAGTTCTTC.

This clone was found a few times. This chain joins TRBV7-6 and TRBJ1-2; D may be TRBD1 (5 bases). Per germline, CDR1 SGHVS and CDR2 FNYEAQ. The CDR3 contains 13 residues. With 5 bases removed from V and 13 bases from J, the gap between germline ends came to 20 bases. In DNA form, the CDR3 reads TGTGCCAGCAGCATGGAATTACACAGGACATTCACCTTC. It yields the protein CASSMELHRTFTF.

This chain connects TRBV4-1 to TRBJ2-7, with 14 bases lining up with TRBD2. The CDR3 length is 16 residues. The germline V gene encodes CDR1 MGHRA and CDR2 YSYEKL. V shed 4 bases and J 4 bases; nucleotides not matched to a gene: 6. CDR3 in DNA: TGCGCCAGCAGCCGCGGGACTAGCGGGAGTACTTACGAGCAGTACTTC. It translates to CASSRGTSGSTYEQYF.

A note on this clone: Being one base from a much bigger clone, this may be a read error. The chain links TRBV4-1 to TRBJ1-5; unclear D gene. Germline CDR1 and CDR2: MGHRA and YSYEKL. The CDR3 is 16 amino acids. CDR3 DNA: TGCGCCAGCAACCAAGGCGTGAGCGGCGGGAATCAGCCCCAGCATTTT. It encodes CASNQGVSGGNQPQHF.

Notes on this clone: One end of the junction does not line up with germline, which may come from a read error. The chain recombines TRBV9 with TRBJ1-2; a possible D gene is TRBD1 (5 bases). Germline V gene data show CDR1 as SGDLS and CDR2 as YYNGEE. The CDR3 totals 13 residues. CDR3 nucleotides: TGTGCCAGCAGCACCCTCCGGAACACAGGCTACCCCTTC. Translating it yields CASSTLRNTGYPF.

The chain employs TRBV27 and TRBJ1-5; D uncertain. Per germline, CDR1 MNHEY and CDR2 SMNVEV (reference sequence). Deletions cut 2 bases from V and 3 bases from J, with 11 bases between. The CDR3 is 15 residues long. The CDR3 loop reads CASSLGIGNNQPQHF. The CDR3 DNA follows: TGTGCCAGCAGTTTAGGGATCGGGAACAATCAGCCCCAGCATTTT.

The chain uses TRBV2 and TRBJ2-7, with 14 bases matching TRBD2. Germline CDR1 reads SNHLY; CDR2 reads FYNNEI. CDR3 size: 17 residues. With 3 bases clipped from V and 2 bases from J, the junction kept 6 bases outside the gene matches. DNA of the CDR3: TGTGCCAGCAGTGATTGGACTAGCGGGGGGAATACCTACGAGCAGTACTTC. This translates into CASSDWTSGGNTYEQYF.

This clone was observed a few times. The chain links TRBV11-1 to TRBJ1-1; unclear D gene. The CDR3 covers 15 residues. Germline assignment: CDR1 SGHAT and CDR2 FQDESV (reference sequence). V was clipped by 1 base and J by 0 bases, with 9 bases between them. CDR3 amino acids: CASSLERALNTEAFF. CDR3 nucleotide sequence: TGTGCCAGCAGCTTAGAGAGGGCGTTGAACACTGAAGCTTTCTTT.

This clone was detected once. The CDR3 DNA follows: TGTGCCAGTCACAGGGGGTTGAACACTGAAGCTTTCTTT. This gives the protein CASHRGLNTEAFF. The chain is built from TRBV27 and TRBJ1-1; 8 nucleotides agree with TRBD1. V shed 9 bases and J 0 bases; nucleotides not matched to a gene: 3. This CDR3 contains 13 residues. CDR1 and CDR2 (germline): MNHEY, SMNVEV (reference sequence).

The chain employs TRBV7-9 and TRBJ2-3; the match to TRBD2 covers 9 bases. The CDR3 runs to 16 residues. Trimming cost V 2 bases and J 2 bases; bases outside gene matches: 5. Germline V gene sequence: CDR1 SEHNR, CDR2 FQNEAQ (reference sequence). Here the CDR3 reads CASSLRSGRTTDTQYF. As DNA, the CDR3 is TGTGCCAGCAGCTTAAGAAGCGGGAGGACCACAGATACGCAGTATTTT. Combining the CDR3 with reference TRBV7-9 and TRBJ2-3 gives the whole variable domain DTGVSQNPRHKITKRGQNVTFRCDPISEHNRLYWYRQTLGQGPEFLTYFQNEAQLEKSRLLSDRFSAERPKGSFSTLEIQRTEQGDSAMYLCASSLRSGRTTDTQYFGPGTRLTVL.